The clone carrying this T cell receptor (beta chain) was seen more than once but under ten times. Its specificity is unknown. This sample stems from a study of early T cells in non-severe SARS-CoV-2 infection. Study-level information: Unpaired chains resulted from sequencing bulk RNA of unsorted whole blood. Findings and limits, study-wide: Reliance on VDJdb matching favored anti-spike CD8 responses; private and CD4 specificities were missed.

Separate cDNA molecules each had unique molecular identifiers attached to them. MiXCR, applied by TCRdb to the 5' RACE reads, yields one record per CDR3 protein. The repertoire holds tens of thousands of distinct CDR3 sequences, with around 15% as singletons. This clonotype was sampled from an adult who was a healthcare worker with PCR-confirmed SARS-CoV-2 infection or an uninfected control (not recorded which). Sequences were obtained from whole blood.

The CDR3 coding sequence is TGTGCCAGCAGTGTTTCAGGGGACTATGGCTACACCTTC. It codes for CASSVSGDYGYTF. V and J are TRBV2 and TRBJ1-2; D perhaps matches TRBD1 (6 bases). Germline CDR1 is SNHLY and CDR2 is FYNNEI. The CDR3 spans 13 residues. Trimming took 4 bases from V and 3 from J, leaving 9 bases between them.